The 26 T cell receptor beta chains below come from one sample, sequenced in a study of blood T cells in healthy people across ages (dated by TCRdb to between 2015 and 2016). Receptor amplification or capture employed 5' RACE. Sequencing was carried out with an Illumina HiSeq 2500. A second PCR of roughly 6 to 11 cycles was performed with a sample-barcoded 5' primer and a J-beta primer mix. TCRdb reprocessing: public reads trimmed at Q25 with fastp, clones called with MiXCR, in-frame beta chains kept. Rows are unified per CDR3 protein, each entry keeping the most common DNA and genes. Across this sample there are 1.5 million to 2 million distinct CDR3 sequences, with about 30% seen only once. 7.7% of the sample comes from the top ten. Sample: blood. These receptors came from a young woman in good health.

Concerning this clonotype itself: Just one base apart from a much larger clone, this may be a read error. Here the CDR3 DNA reads TGCGCCAGCAGCCCAGGACAGGGATCTATCCACGAGCAGTTCTTC. Its protein product is CASSPGQGSIHEQFF. This chain joins TRBV5-1 and TRBJ2-1; 8 bases agree with TRBD1. CDR1 is SGHRS, CDR2 YFSETQ, per germline. V gave up 4 bases and J gave up 10 bases; unmatched junction bases: 13. The CDR3 runs 15 residues.

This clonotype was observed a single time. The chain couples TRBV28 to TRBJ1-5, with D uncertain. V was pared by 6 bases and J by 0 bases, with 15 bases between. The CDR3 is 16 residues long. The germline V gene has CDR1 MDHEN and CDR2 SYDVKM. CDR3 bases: TGTGCCAGCAGCAACGGCCGGGATAATAGCAATCAGCCCCAGCATTTT. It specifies CASSNGRDNSNQPQHF.

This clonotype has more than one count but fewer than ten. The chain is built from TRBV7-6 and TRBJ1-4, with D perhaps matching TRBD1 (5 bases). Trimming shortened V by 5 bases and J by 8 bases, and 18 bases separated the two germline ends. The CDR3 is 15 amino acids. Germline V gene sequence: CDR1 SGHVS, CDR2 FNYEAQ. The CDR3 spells CASSPRGGEGEKLFF. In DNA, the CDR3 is TGTGCCAGCAGCCCCCGCGGAGGGGAGGGCGAAAAACTGTTTTTT. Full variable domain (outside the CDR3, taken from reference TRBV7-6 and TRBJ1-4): GAGVSQSPRYKVTKRGQDVALRCDPISGHVSLYWYRQALGQGPEFLTYFNYEAQQDKSGLPNDRFSAERPEGSISTLTIQRTEQRDSAMYRCASSPRGGEGEKLFFGSGTQLSVL.

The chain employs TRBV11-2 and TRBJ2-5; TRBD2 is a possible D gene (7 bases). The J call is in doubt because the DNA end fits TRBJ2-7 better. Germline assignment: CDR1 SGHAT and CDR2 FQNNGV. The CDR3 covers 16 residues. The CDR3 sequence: CASSLDLGGPAYEQYF. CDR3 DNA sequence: TGTGCCAGCAGCTTAGATTTGGGGGGGCCCGCCTACGAGCAGTACTTC.

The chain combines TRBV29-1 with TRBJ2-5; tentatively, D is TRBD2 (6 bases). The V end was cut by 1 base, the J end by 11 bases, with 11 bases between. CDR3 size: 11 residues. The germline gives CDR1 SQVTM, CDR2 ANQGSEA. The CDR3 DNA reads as TGCAGCGTTGAAGTCCGGGACTCACAGTACTTC. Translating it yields CSVEVRDSQYF.

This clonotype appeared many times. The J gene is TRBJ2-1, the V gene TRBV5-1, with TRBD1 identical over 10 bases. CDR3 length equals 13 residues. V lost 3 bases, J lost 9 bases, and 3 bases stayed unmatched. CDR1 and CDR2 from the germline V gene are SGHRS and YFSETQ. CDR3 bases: TGCGCCAGCAGCTGGGGGGACAGGGGTGAGCAGTTCTTC. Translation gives CASSWGDRGEQFF. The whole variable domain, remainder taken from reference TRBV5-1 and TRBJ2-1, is KAGVTQTPRYLIKTRGQQVTLSCSPISGHRSVSWYQQTPGQGLQFLFEYFSETQRNKGNFPGRFSGRQFSNSRSEMNVSTLELGDSALYLCASSWGDRGEQFFGPGTRLTVL.

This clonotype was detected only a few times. The CDR3 nucleotides read TGCAGTGCTAGAGTGGTAGGGGTACACTATGGCTACACCTTC. It codes for CSARVVGVHYGYTF. The V gene is TRBV20-1, the J gene TRBJ1-2, with D possibly TRBD1 on 5 matching bases. This CDR3 contains 14 residues. Germline values: CDR1 DFQATT, CDR2 SNEGSKA (reference sequence). V lost 1 base to trimming and J lost 3 bases, with 12 bases between them.

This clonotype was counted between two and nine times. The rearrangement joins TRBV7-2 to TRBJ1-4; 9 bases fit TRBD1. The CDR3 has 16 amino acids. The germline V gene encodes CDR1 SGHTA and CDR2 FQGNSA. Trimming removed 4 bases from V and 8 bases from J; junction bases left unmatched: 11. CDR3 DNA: TGTGCCAGCAGCTCAAATGCTGCCGGGACAGGGGAAAAACTGTTTTTT. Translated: CASSSNAAGTGEKLFF.

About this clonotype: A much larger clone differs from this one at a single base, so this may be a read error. CDR3 loop: CASWDLSSYNKQFF. In DNA, the CDR3 is TGCGCCTCTTGGGACCTGAGCTCCTACAATAAGCAGTTCTTC. This chain joins TRBV10-2 and TRBJ2-1, with D perhaps given as TRBD1 or TRBD2 (5 bases each). Germline assignment: CDR1 WSHSY and CDR2 SAAADI. The CDR3 extends over 14 amino acids.

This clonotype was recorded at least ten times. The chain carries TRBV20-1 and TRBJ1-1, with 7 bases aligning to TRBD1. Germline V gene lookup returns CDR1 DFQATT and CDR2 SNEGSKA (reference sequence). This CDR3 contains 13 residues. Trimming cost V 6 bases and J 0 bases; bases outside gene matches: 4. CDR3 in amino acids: CSASGGMNTEAFF. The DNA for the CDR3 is TGCAGTGCGTCAGGGGGAATGAACACTGAAGCTTTCTTT.

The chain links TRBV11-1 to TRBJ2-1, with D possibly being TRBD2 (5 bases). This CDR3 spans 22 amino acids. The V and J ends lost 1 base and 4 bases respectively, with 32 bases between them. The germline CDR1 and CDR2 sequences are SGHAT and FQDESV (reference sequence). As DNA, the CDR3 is TGTGCCAGCAGCTTAGTAGGAAGAGCGGAAATGCTCGCCACGACGACTTACAATGAGCAGTTCTTC. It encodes CASSLVGRAEMLATTTYNEQFF.

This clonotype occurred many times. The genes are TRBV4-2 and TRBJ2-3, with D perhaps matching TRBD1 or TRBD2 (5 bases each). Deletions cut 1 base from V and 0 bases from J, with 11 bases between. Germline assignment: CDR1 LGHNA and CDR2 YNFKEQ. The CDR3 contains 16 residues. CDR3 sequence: CASSQVGVESTDTQYF. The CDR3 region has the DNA TGTGCCAGCAGCCAAGTGGGGGTAGAGAGCACAGATACGCAGTATTTT.

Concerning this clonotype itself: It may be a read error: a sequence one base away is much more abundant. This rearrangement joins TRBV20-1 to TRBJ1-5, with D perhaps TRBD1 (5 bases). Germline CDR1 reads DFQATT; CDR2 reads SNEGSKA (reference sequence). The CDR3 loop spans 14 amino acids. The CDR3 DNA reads TGCAGTACTAGAATGGTTGGCAGGGCTCAGCCCCAGCATTTT. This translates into CSTRMVGRAQPQHF.

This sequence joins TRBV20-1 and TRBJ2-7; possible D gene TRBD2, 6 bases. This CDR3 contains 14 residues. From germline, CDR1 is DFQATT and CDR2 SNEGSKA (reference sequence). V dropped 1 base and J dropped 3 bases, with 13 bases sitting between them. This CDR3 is CSARGVRGGYEQYF. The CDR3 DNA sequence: TGCAGTGCTAGAGGCGTGCGGGGAGGCTACGAGCAGTACTTC.

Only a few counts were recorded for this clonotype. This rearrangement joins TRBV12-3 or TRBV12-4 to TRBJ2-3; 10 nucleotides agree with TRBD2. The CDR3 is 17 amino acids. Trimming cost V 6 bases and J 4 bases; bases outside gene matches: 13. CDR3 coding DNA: TGTGCCAGCAGGGAGGGGAGCGGGGGGGCGTTGCCAGATACGCAGTATTTT. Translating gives CASREGSGGALPDTQYF.

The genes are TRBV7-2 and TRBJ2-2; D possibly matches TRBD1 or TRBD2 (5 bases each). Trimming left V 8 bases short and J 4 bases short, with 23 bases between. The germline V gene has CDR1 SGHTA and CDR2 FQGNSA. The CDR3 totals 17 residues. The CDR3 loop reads CASLSPRGPLGTGELFF. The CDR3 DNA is TGTGCCAGCCTGTCCCCTCGGGGCCCACTGGGCACCGGGGAGCTGTTTTTT.

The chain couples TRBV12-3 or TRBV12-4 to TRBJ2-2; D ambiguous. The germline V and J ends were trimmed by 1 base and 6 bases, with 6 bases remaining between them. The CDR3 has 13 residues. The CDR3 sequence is CASSLGSPGELFF. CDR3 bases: TGTGCCAGCAGTTTAGGGTCCCCCGGGGAGCTGTTTTTT.

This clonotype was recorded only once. The CDR3 here is CASSLAPTASTEAFF. The DNA for the CDR3 is TGTGCCAGCAGCTTAGCACCGACAGCGAGCACTGAAGCTTTCTTT. The rearrangement links TRBV7-2 to TRBJ1-1; TRBD1 is a possible D gene (5 bases). Germline values: CDR1 SGHTA, CDR2 FQGNSA. This CDR3 contains 15 residues. Between the trimmed V and J ends, which lost 0 bases and 4 bases, there was a span of 12 bases.

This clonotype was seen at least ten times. The CDR3 protein is CASRVNTGTYEQYF. CDR3 sequence (DNA): TGTGCCAGCAGAGTTAATACCGGGACCTACGAGCAGTACTTC. The rearrangement uses TRBV12-3 or TRBV12-4 and TRBJ2-7, with D tentatively TRBD2 (5 bases). Trimming removed 6 bases at V and 2 bases at J, with 14 bases between. The CDR3 has 14 residues.

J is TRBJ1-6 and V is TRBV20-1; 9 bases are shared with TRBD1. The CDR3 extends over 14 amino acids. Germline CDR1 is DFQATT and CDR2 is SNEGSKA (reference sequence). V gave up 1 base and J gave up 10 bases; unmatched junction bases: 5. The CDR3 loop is CSARVGTGRSPLHF. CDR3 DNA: TGCAGTGCTAGAGTCGGGACAGGGAGGTCACCCCTCCACTTT.

CDR3 sequence (DNA): TGTGCCAGTAGTACCATCCCTGGACAGCTCTACGAGCAGTACTTC. Encoded protein: CASSTIPGQLYEQYF. The chain joins TRBV19 to TRBJ2-7, with D possibly matching TRBD1 (6 bases). The length of the CDR3 is 15 residues. The V end was cut by 4 bases, the J end by 3 bases, with 16 bases between. Per germline, CDR1 LNHDA and CDR2 SQIVND (reference sequence). Variable domain in full (rest from reference TRBV19 and TRBJ2-7): DGGITQSPKYLFRKEGQNVTLSCEQNLNHDAMYWYRQDPGQGLRLIYYSQIVNDFQKGDIAEGYSVSREKKESFPLTVTSAQKNPTAFYLCASSTIPGQLYEQYFGPGTRLTVT.

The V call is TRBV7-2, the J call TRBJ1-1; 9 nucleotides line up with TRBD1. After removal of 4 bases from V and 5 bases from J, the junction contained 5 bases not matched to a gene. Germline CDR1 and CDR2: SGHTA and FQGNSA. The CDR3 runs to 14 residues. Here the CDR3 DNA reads TGTGCCAGCAGCTCGGGACAGGGCCATACTGAAGCTTTCTTT. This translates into CASSSGQGHTEAFF. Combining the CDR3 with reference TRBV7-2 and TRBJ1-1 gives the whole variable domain GAGVSQSPSNKVTEKGKDVELRCDPISGHTALYWYRQSLGQGLEFLIYFQGNSAPDKSGLPSDRFSAERTGGSVSTLTIQRTQQEDSAVYLCASSSGQGHTEAFFGQGTRLTVV.

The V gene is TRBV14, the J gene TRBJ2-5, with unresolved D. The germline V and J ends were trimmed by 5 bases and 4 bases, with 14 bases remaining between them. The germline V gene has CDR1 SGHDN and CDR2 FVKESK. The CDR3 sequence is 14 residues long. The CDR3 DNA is TGTGCCAGCAGCTTTAAAGATGGCAGAGAGACCCAGTACTTC. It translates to CASSFKDGRETQYF.

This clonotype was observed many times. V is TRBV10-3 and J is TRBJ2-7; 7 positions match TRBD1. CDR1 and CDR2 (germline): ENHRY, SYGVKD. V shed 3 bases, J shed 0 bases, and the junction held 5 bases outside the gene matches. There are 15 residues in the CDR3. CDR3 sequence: CAISDPTGRSYEQYF. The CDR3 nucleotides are TGTGCCATCAGTGACCCGACAGGGCGCTCCTACGAGCAGTACTTC.

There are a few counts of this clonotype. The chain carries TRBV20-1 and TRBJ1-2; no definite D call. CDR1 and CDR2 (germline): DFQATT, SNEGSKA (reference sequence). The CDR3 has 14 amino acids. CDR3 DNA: TGCAGCTCTCACTCGGGGTCAGGAAACTATGGCTACACCTTC. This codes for CSSHSGSGNYGYTF.

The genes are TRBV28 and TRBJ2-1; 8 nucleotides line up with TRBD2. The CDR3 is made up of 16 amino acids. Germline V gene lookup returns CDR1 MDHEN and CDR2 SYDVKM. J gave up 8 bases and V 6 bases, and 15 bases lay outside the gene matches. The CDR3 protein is CASSHGGGLFGDEQFF. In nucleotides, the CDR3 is TGTGCCAGCAGCCACGGGGGGGGCCTCTTTGGGGATGAGCAGTTCTTC.